This T cell receptor beta chain emerged from a study of OX40 agonist ivuxolimab in advanced cancers. About the research overall: The dose-escalation cohort had hepatocellular carcinoma, melanoma, renal cell or head and neck cancer. Past anti-PD-1, anti-PD-L1 or anti-CTLA-4 therapy was accepted, and 30% to 45% had received some. Three patients responded partially, comprising one with hepatocellular carcinoma and two with cutaneous melanoma.

Repertoires were generated with immunoSEQ multiplex PCR, while TCRdb's copy carries only in-frame clones and drops some. The sample has roughly 56,000 clones, around nine tenths seen once; the top ten hold approximately 0.8%. Autoimmune disease history or systemic immunosuppression led to patients being barred. CDR1 is LNHDA and CDR2 is SQIVND in the germline V gene (reference sequence). The CDR3 consists of 15 residues. The junction had 9 bases not matched to a gene; V was cut back by 5 bases and J by 4 bases. The sequencing here drew on CD4+ or CD8+ T cells sorted from blood, taken in a trial of the OX40 agonist ivuxolimab. This clonotype was sampled from an adult with an advanced solid tumor such as melanoma, head and neck, liver or kidney cancer. V and J are TRBV19 and TRBJ2-5, with 8 bases aligning to TRBD2. CDR3 sequence: CASSGTGTRAETQYF. CDR3 DNA sequence: TGTGCCAGTAGTGGGACCGGGACTAGGGCAGAGACCCAGTACTTC.